This paragraph reports one T cell receptor beta chain. The data derive from a study of blood T cell repertoires in COVID-19. Overall study context: The origin of the acute and convalescent COVID-19 samples was the United States, Italy and Spain.

Using immunoSEQ multiplex PCR, the repertoire was profiled, and TCRdb retains in-frame clones only, with some absent. Of 46,000 or so clones listed, about nine tenths were seen once; the top ten hold roughly 15%. This CDR3 region has 12 residues. The germline V gene has CDR1 SNHLY and CDR2 FYNNEI. Losses at the gene ends were 6 bases for V and 6 bases for J; bases not matched to a gene: 1. This receptor was obtained from a man aged 55 to 70 with active or convalescent COVID-19. The sample consisted of peripheral blood. The V and J genes are TRBV2 and TRBJ2-1; 8 nucleotides line up with TRBD2. CDR3 bases: TGTGCCAGCAGCGGACTAGCCAATGAGCAGTTCTTC. It is translated as CASSGLANEQFF.